The clone carrying this TCR beta chain came up many times. These data belong to a study of human T cells and chemical hapten exposure. Time point denoted: pre-sensitization, week 0. The treatment: therapeutic diphenylcyclopropenone sensitization with weekly scalp DPC. Unfractionated whole blood yielded total RNA. The germline V gene encodes CDR1 LGHNA and CDR2 YNFKEQ. This CDR3 region has 15 residues. The V and J ends lost 0 bases and 3 bases respectively, with 11 bases between them. TCRdb processed the RACE reads anew with MiXCR; each CDR3 protein has one entry. The table lists about 80,000 distinct CDR3 sequences, 14% of them singletons.

This chain uses TRBV4-2 with TRBJ1-1, with a weak D call TRBD1 (5 bases). Sequencing used whole blood, obtained in connection with sensitization to the hapten diphenylcyclopropenone (DPC). This TCR was recovered from a woman between 50 and 59 years old with alopecia areata. Some clones in this sample may be carry-over from other donors' samples. CDR3 sequence: CASSQDSREDTEAFF. The CDR3, as DNA: TGTGCCAGCAGCCAAGATAGCAGGGAGGACACTGAAGCTTTCTTT.